The 20 T cell receptor beta chains presented below share a single source sample, sequenced in a study of T-cell memory formation after mild COVID-19. TCRdb reanalysed the 5' RACE reads using MiXCR and keeps one entry per CDR3 protein. The profile shows some 320,000 distinct CDR3 sequences, 15% of them singletons. The specimen was PBMCs or a T cell subset sorted from them (not recorded which). The receptors here all came from a man younger than 35 who had mild COVID-19 (a few samples of this study predate the infection). Cell type and time point are not known.

This clonotype was counted a few times. The chain employs TRBV5-1 and TRBJ2-5; D is ambiguous. Trimming took off 1 base at V and 0 bases at J, with 7 bases between the two ends. The V gene's germline CDR1 is SGHRS and CDR2 YFSETQ. The CDR3 contains 14 residues. The DNA of the CDR3 is TGCGCCAGCAGCTTGTCTCTCCACCAAGAGACCCAGTACTTC. This encodes CASSLSLHQETQYF.

This clonotype was detected many times. The chain has TRBV6-5 and TRBJ1-6; 9 nucleotides match TRBD1. This CDR3 comprises 15 residues. J was trimmed by 4 bases and V by 8 bases; bases with no gene match: 6. Germline V CDR1 and CDR2: MNHEY, SVGAGI. DNA of the CDR3: TGTGCCAGCTCACCGGGACAGGGATATAATTCACCCCTCCACTTT. Protein: CASSPGQGYNSPLHF.

A few counts support this clonotype. The chain employs TRBV5-1 and TRBJ1-1, with TRBD1 as a possible D gene (5 bases). V was clipped by 3 bases and J by 4 bases, with 16 bases between them. CDR3 length equals 15 residues. Germline values: CDR1 SGHRS, CDR2 YFSETQ. This CDR3 is CASSWGEGRGTEAFF. CDR3 bases: TGCGCCAGCAGCTGGGGAGAGGGGCGCGGCACTGAAGCTTTCTTT.

The table lists this clonotype with a few counts. The chain has TRBV7-6 and TRBJ2-2; D not resolved. CDR3 length equals 16 residues. V shed 5 bases and J shed 3 bases, with 16 bases lying between them. The germline CDR1 and CDR2 sequences are SGHVS and FNYEAQ. CDR3 amino acids: CASSRRSGFYTGELFF. Here the CDR3 DNA reads TGTGCCAGCAGCCGGCGCAGTGGCTTTTACACCGGGGAGCTGTTTTTT.

This clonotype was seen repeatedly, ten times or more. The CDR3 region has the DNA TGTGCCACCGCCCGGGGGGCAGGGGACACCGGGGAGCTGTTTTTT. Protein sequence: CATARGAGDTGELFF. This sequence joins TRBV19 and TRBJ2-2; tentative D call: TRBD2 (7 bases). Germline V gene sequence: CDR1 LNHDA, CDR2 SQIVND (reference sequence). The CDR3 contains 15 residues. The germline V and J ends were trimmed by 10 bases and 3 bases, with 18 bases remaining between them.

There are a few counts of this clonotype. The V gene is TRBV7-3, the J gene TRBJ1-6, with D possibly being TRBD1 (5 bases). The germline gives CDR1 SGHTA, CDR2 FQGTGA. The CDR3 totals 15 residues. Trimming left V 5 bases short and J 7 bases short, with 15 bases between. For the CDR3, the DNA is TGTGCCAGCAGCACCTCAGGACAAGGAAATTCACCCCTCCACTTT. Translated, it gives CASSTSGQGNSPLHF.

This clonotype occurred a few times. The gene calls are TRBV7-9 and TRBJ2-7, with D uncertain. Per germline, CDR1 SEHNR and CDR2 FQNEAQ (reference sequence). The V end lost 2 bases, the J end lost 3 bases, and 14 bases lay between the germline ends. The CDR3 sequence is 15 residues long. The CDR3 DNA sequence: TGTGCCAGCAGCTTATACGGCCGGGCAGGCTACGAGCAGTACGTC. It specifies CASSLYGRAGYEQYV.

This clonotype was recorded many times. The CDR3 reads CASSQGYGETGELFF. The CDR3 DNA reads TGCGCCAGCAGCCAAGGGTACGGTGAAACCGGGGAGCTGTTTTTT. This sequence joins TRBV4-3 and TRBJ2-2, with D uncertain. This CDR3 comprises 15 residues. In germline, CDR1 is LGHNA, CDR2 YSLEER. V was clipped by 1 base and J by 5 bases, with 11 bases between them.

This chain links TRBV10-3 with TRBJ2-5, with 7 bases aligning to TRBD2. Germline V CDR1 and CDR2: ENHRY, SYGVKD. CDR3 size: 15 residues. J gave up 5 bases and V 4 bases, and 10 bases lay outside the gene matches. The CDR3: CAISALGLAEETQYF. In DNA form, the CDR3 reads TGTGCCATCAGTGCGTTGGGGCTAGCGGAGGAGACCCAGTACTTC.

This clonotype was counted many times. The rearrangement uses TRBV7-2 and TRBJ2-5, with D uncertain. CDR3 size: 12 residues. Deletions cut 1 base from V and 4 bases from J, with 4 bases between. CDR1 is SGHTA, CDR2 FQGNSA, per germline. The CDR3 sequence is CASSLDRETQYF. For the CDR3, the DNA is TGTGCCAGCAGCTTAGATCGAGAGACCCAGTACTTC.

The CDR3: CASSLVSPGELFF. Written as DNA, the CDR3 is TGCGCCAGCAGCTTGGTTAGCCCCGGGGAGCTGTTTTTT. The V gene is TRBV5-1, the J gene TRBJ2-2; D is undetermined. Germline lookup yields CDR1 SGHRS and CDR2 YFSETQ. The V end was cut by 0 bases, the J end by 6 bases, with 6 bases between. The CDR3 runs 13 residues.

This chain links TRBV29-1 with TRBJ2-4; 10 positions agree with TRBD1. Germline CDR1 SQVTM, CDR2 ANQGSEA. After removal of 6 bases from V and 7 bases from J, the junction contained 0 bases not matched to a gene. The length of the CDR3 is 11 residues. CDR3 region: CSVGQGNIQYF. The CDR3 nucleotides are TGCAGCGTGGGACAGGGGAACATTCAGTACTTC. Variable domain in full (rest from reference TRBV29-1 and TRBJ2-4): SAVISQKPSRDICQRGTSLTIQCQVDSQVTMMFWYRQQPGQSLTLIATANQGSEATYESGFVIDKFPISRPNLTFSTLTVSNMSPEDSSIYLCSVGQGNIQYFGAGTRLSVL.

The CDR3 DNA is TGTGCCAGCAGCGGGACGGGGACTGAAGCTTTCTTT. Protein sequence: CASSGTGTEAFF. The rearrangement joins TRBV21-1 to TRBJ1-1; TRBD1 reflects the table's D call only, with no check against the DNA. TRBV21-1 is labeled a pseudogene. The CDR3 totals 12 residues.

The gene calls are TRBV2 and TRBJ2-1; unclear D gene. Deletions cut 4 bases from V and 7 bases from J, with 5 bases between. The germline gives CDR1 SNHLY, CDR2 FYNNEI. This CDR3 is built from 11 residues. CDR3 sequence (DNA): TGTGCCAGCAGTGTTTTGAATGAGCAGTTCTTC. It yields the protein CASSVLNEQFF.

CDR3 in DNA: TGTGCCAGCAGCTTTGGACAGGACATCGGTACCCAGTACTTC. Protein sequence: CASSFGQDIGTQYF. The chain couples TRBV7-2 to TRBJ2-5; TRBD1 matches 7 bases. The CDR3 has 14 residues. V was pared by 3 bases and J by 8 bases, with 9 bases of the junction left unmatched. The germline gives CDR1 SGHTA, CDR2 FQGNSA. The full variable domain, rest sourced from reference TRBV7-2 and TRBJ2-5, is GAGVSQSPSNKVTEKGKDVELRCDPISGHTALYWYRQSLGQGLEFLIYFQGNSAPDKSGLPSDRFSAERTGGSVSTLTIQRTQQEDSAVYLCASSFGQDIGTQYFGPGTRLLVL.

This clonotype has just a few counts. CDR3 nucleotide sequence: TGCGCCAGCAGCTCGCTGGTGAACACTGAAGCTTTCTTT. Translation: CASSSLVNTEAFF. The rearrangement uses TRBV5-1 and TRBJ1-1; D uncertain. There are 13 residues in the CDR3. Germline CDR1 reads SGHRS; CDR2 reads YFSETQ. Trimming took off 3 bases at V and 0 bases at J, with 6 bases between the two ends.

This clonotype was seen ten or more times. The rearrangement uses TRBV7-6 and TRBJ2-3; D is unresolved. The CDR3 consists of 15 residues. The V end lost 4 bases, the J end lost 2 bases, and 13 bases lay between the germline ends. The germline CDR1 and CDR2 sequences are SGHVS and FNYEAQ. The CDR3 nucleotides read TGTGCCAGCAGCTCCCAGGCGTTTAACACAGATACGCAGTATTTT. Translation: CASSSQAFNTDTQYF.

This clonotype was observed a handful of times. The CDR3 loop reads CSSWGDNEQFF. The CDR3 coding sequence is TGCAGCTCCTGGGGGGACAATGAGCAGTTCTTC. This chain uses TRBV29-1 with TRBJ2-1; D is possibly TRBD2 (6 bases). The CDR3 has 11 residues. Per the germline V gene, CDR1 is SQVTM and CDR2 is ANQGSEA. V was cut by 8 bases and J by 5 bases, with 10 bases left in between.

This clonotype was recorded at least ten times. The chain combines TRBV25-1 with TRBJ2-5; possibly TRBD1 or TRBD2 for D (5 bases each). The CDR3 is made up of 13 amino acids. Germline V gene sequence: CDR1 MGHDK, CDR2 SYGVNS. V was shortened by 5 bases and J by 1 base, with 8 bases between the two germline ends. The CDR3 spells CASSRGAQETQYF. The CDR3, as DNA: TGTGCCAGCAGTCGGGGCGCCCAAGAGACCCAGTACTTC.

In its sample, this clonotype was seen many times. The gene calls are TRBV5-1 and TRBJ2-1, with D uncertain. The germline CDR1 and CDR2 sequences are SGHRS and YFSETQ. V was cut by 4 bases and J by 2 bases, with 4 bases left in between. CDR3 length equals 12 residues. CDR3 nucleotide sequence: TGCGCCAGCAGCCGAGCCTACAATGAGCAGTTCTTC. Protein: CASSRAYNEQFF.